These T cell receptor beta chains were read from a single sample in a study of blood T cell repertoires in COVID-19. Only in-frame clones appear in the TCRdb table, and some are missing; sequencing was by immunoSEQ multiplex PCR. The sample shows about 70,000 clones, more than 75% of them seen only once. Sample: peripheral blood. The receptors shown here come from a woman aged 60 to 75 with acute or convalescent COVID-19. Both conserved end residues are part of each CDR3. The order of the fields is D gene, V gene, J gene, clone size, CDR3 protein, CDR3 DNA. A D gene is named only where the DNA matches it firmly. The size of a clone is reported for some rows only, either as once, few or many, or as a class for expanded clones.

D: NA
V: TRBV3-1/TRBV3-2
J: TRBJ2-5
size: NA
CDR3: CASSQGAPETQYF
DNA: TGTGCCAGCAGCCAAGGGGCACCAGAGACCCAGTACTTC

D: NA
V: TRBV7-9
J: TRBJ2-1
size: NA
CDR3: CASSSALSTEQFF
DNA: TGTGCCAGCAGCTCAGCGTTGAGTACCGAGCAGTTCTTC

D: TRBD1
V: TRBV18
J: TRBJ1-2
size: many
CDR3: CASSPDRGSGYTF
DNA: TGTGCCAGCTCACCCGACAGGGGTAGTGGCTACACCTTC

D: TRBD1
V: TRBV5-4
J: TRBJ1-1
size: NA
CDR3: CASSPRTGMNTEAFF
DNA: TGTGCCAGCAGCCCAAGGACAGGAATGAACACTGAAGCTTTCTTT

D: NA
V: TRBV6-1
J: TRBJ1-4
size: NA
CDR3: CASSEQGWEKLFF
DNA: TGTGCCAGCAGTGAACAGGGTTGGGAAAAACTGTTTTTT

D: NA
V: TRBV15
J: TRBJ1-2
size: NA
CDR3: CATSRARADGYTF
DNA: TGTGCCACCAGCAGAGCCAGGGCTGATGGCTACACCTTC

D: NA
V: TRBV15
J: TRBJ1-5
size: NA
CDR3: CATSGGNHQPQHF
DNA: TGTGCCACCAGCGGGGGGAACCATCAGCCCCAGCATTTT

D: NA
V: TRBV19
J: TRBJ1-1
size: NA
CDR3: CASSTTRNTEAFF
DNA: TGTGCCAGTAGTACGACAAGGAACACTGAAGCTTTCTTT

D: TRBD2
V: TRBV28
J: TRBJ2-5
size: NA
CDR3: CASSPSGGARQETQYF
DNA: TGTGCCAGCAGCCCTAGCGGGGGGGCCCGCCAAGAGACCCAGTACTTC

D: TRBD1
V: TRBV27
J: TRBJ2-7
size: NA
CDR3: CASSPGTVGEQYF
DNA: TGTGCCAGCAGTCCCGGGACAGTCGGCGAGCAGTACTTC

D: TRBD1
V: TRBV19
J: TRBJ2-7
size: NA
CDR3: CASSVTGTGGNEQYF
DNA: TGTGCCAGTAGTGTGACCGGGACAGGGGGAAATGAGCAGTACTTC

D: TRBD1
V: TRBV5-1
J: TRBJ1-2
size: NA
CDR3: CASSLERRQGAGYTF
DNA: TGCGCCAGCAGCTTGGAACGTAGACAGGGGGCCGGCTACACCTTC

D: TRBD1
V: TRBV2
J: TRBJ2-4
size: NA
CDR3: CASSQDRDRSRDIQYF
DNA: TGTGCCAGCAGTCAGGACCGGGACAGGTCCCGGGACATTCAGTACTTC

D: NA
V: TRBV12-5
J: TRBJ2-7
size: once
CDR3: CASGSITGGAWEQYF
DNA: TGTGCTAGTGGTTCTATAACAGGGGGGGCTTGGGAGCAGTACTTC